Below, 16 T cell receptor beta chains from the same sample are listed, as sequenced in a study of response to subunit inactivated influenza vaccine. A single record per CDR3 protein comes from TCRdb applying MiXCR to the RT-PCR reads. The sample lists some 300,000 distinct CDR3 sequences; 20% to 25% were seen once. The specimen was PBMCs from blood, collected less than 22 months after vaccination. These receptors came from a man aged 50 to 69 who received an inactivated influenza vaccine.

CDR3: CASSMVSLNTEAFF. The CDR3 nucleotides are TGTGCCAGTAGTATGGTCAGCTTGAACACTGAAGCTTTCTTT. The V call is TRBV19, the J call TRBJ1-1; D unresolved. CDR3 length: 14 amino acids. V shed 3 bases and J shed 0 bases, with 8 bases lying between them. Germline V gene lookup returns CDR1 LNHDA and CDR2 SQIVND (reference sequence).

This clonotype was detected many times. The rearrangement links TRBV5-4 to TRBJ1-4; D is ambiguous. Germline lookup yields CDR1 SGHNT and CDR2 YYREEE (reference sequence). The CDR3 contains 15 residues. Trimming took 4 bases from V and 6 from J, leaving 16 bases between them. This CDR3 reads CASSQSGGRDEKLFF. The CDR3 nucleotides read TGTGCCAGCAGCCAAAGCGGAGGGAGGGATGAAAAACTGTTTTTT.

The sample holds a few counts of this clonotype. The chain uses TRBV9 and TRBJ1-1; a possible D gene is TRBD1 (6 bases). This CDR3 region has 16 residues. The germline V gene has CDR1 SGDLS and CDR2 YYNGEE. The V and J ends lost 0 bases and 0 bases respectively, with 12 bases between them. As DNA, the CDR3 is TGTGCCAGCAGCGTAGTCCCAGGGGCCGTGAACACTGAAGCTTTCTTT. Its protein is CASSVVPGAVNTEAFF. Looking up the rest from reference TRBV9 and TRBJ1-1 gives the full variable domain: DSGVTQTPKHLITATGQRVTLRCSPRSGDLSVYWYQQSLDQGLQFLIQYYNGEERAKGNILERFSAQQFPDLHSELNLSSLELGDSALYFCASSVVPGAVNTEAFFGQGTRLTVV.

The chain links TRBV20-1 to TRBJ1-1; D perhaps matches TRBD1 (5 bases). Trimming took off 2 bases at V and 1 base at J, with 14 bases between the two ends. The length of the CDR3 is 15 residues. CDR1 and CDR2 from the germline V gene are DFQATT and SNEGSKA (reference sequence). DNA of the CDR3: TGCAGTGCTAGAAGTAGAGGCAGGGAGAACACTGAAGCTTTCTTT. Its protein is CSARSRGRENTEAFF.

This clonotype was picked up a small number of times. V gene TRBV16 combines with J gene TRBJ2-1; D is unresolved. The CDR3 sequence is 12 residues long. Trimming stripped 2 bases from V and 10 bases from J, with 9 bases between. Germline CDR1 KGHSY, CDR2 FQNENV. CDR3 sequence reads: CASSQGPGEQFF. CDR3 nucleotides: TGTGCCAGCAGCCAAGGTCCCGGCGAGCAGTTCTTC.

CDR3 in amino acids: CASTQTRLAGDPGDTQYF. CDR3 in DNA: TGTGCCAGCACCCAGACTAGACTAGCGGGGGATCCCGGGGATACGCAGTATTTT. The chain carries TRBV11-2 and TRBJ2-3; 12 nucleotides match TRBD2. The CDR3 is made up of 18 amino acids. Per the germline V gene, CDR1 is SGHAT and CDR2 is FQNNGV. J gave up 6 bases and V 7 bases, and 17 bases lay outside the gene matches.

The chain carries TRBV7-9 and TRBJ2-3; D possibly corresponds to TRBD1 (6 bases). The CDR3 spans 15 residues. The V gene's germline CDR1 is SEHNR and CDR2 FQNEAQ (reference sequence). V was shortened by 1 base and J by 1 base, with 9 bases between the two germline ends. This CDR3 is CASSLGAGGTDTQYF. In DNA form, the CDR3 reads TGTGCCAGCAGCTTAGGAGCAGGGGGCACAGATACGCAGTATTTT.

This clonotype appeared many times. This chain links TRBV28 with TRBJ1-1; the D gene is possibly TRBD1 (5 bases). The CDR3 spans 16 residues. Germline CDR1 is MDHEN and CDR2 is SYDVKM. V was pared by 5 bases and J by 3 bases, with 19 bases between. The CDR3 region is CASSLKGRVWDTEAFF. The CDR3 DNA reads TGTGCCAGCAGTCTGAAGGGGAGAGTTTGGGACACTGAAGCTTTCTTT.

This clonotype was counted many times. The J gene is TRBJ1-2, the V gene TRBV5-1, with D unresolved. This CDR3 spans 13 amino acids. Germline assignment: CDR1 SGHRS and CDR2 YFSETQ. V lost 0 bases, J lost 7 bases, and 10 bases lay in between. The CDR3 coding sequence is TGCGCCAGCAGCTTGGATGGGCCCCCTGGCTACACCTTC. Amino acid sequence: CASSLDGPPGYTF. The full variable domain, its missing parts supplied by reference TRBV5-1 and TRBJ1-2, is KAGVTQTPRYLIKTRGQQVTLSCSPISGHRSVSWYQQTPGQGLQFLFEYFSETQRNKGNFPGRFSGRQFSNSRSEMNVSTLELGDSALYLCASSLDGPPGYTFGSGTRLTVV.

This clonotype occurred a few times. The gene calls are TRBV20-1 and TRBJ1-2; D might be TRBD1 (6 bases). Germline V lookup: CDR1 DFQATT, CDR2 SNEGSKA (reference sequence). This CDR3 comprises 14 residues. The V end was cut by 3 bases, the J end by 0 bases, with 11 bases between. CDR3 residues: CSARRTVPNYGYTF. The DNA of the CDR3 is TGCAGTGCTAGGCGGACAGTACCTAACTATGGCTACACCTTC.

This clonotype was counted a few times. The V and J genes are TRBV5-6 and TRBJ2-1, with 7 bases matching TRBD1. The germline gives CDR1 SGHDT, CDR2 YYEEEE. The CDR3 covers 15 residues. V was clipped by 0 bases and J by 13 bases; unmatched bases: 13. CDR3 coding DNA: TGTGCCAGCAGCTTGGAGTTGGACAGGACGTTCGGTCAGTTCTTC. It translates to CASSLELDRTFGQFF.

This chain links TRBV5-5 with TRBJ1-2; tentative D call: TRBD1 (5 bases). Between the trimmed V and J ends, which lost 4 bases and 2 bases, there was a span of 15 bases. CDR3 length: 15 amino acids. CDR1 is SGHKS, CDR2 YYEKEE, per germline (reference sequence). The DNA for the CDR3 is TGTGCCAGCAGCCCCGGATTTTCAGGGAACTATGGCTACACCTTC. This codes for CASSPGFSGNYGYTF. Drawing the rest from reference TRBV5-5 and TRBJ1-2, the complete variable domain is DAGVTQSPTHLIKTRGQQVTLRCSPISGHKSVSWYQQVLGQGPQFIFQYYEKEERGRGNFPDRFSARQFPNYSSELNVNALLLGDSALYLCASSPGFSGNYGYTFGSGTRLTVV.

The chain has TRBV5-5 and TRBJ1-6, with D maybe TRBD1 (5 bases). This CDR3 has 13 amino acids. Trimming took 4 bases from V and 9 from J, leaving 11 bases between them. Germline V CDR1 and CDR2: SGHKS, YYEKEE (reference sequence). The CDR3 DNA sequence: TGTGCCAGCAGCCCGAGGAGGGGTTCACCCCTCCACTTT. Amino acids: CASSPRRGSPLHF.

The V call is TRBV4-1, the J call TRBJ2-2, with 8 bases lining up with TRBD2. The V and J ends lost 2 bases and 5 bases, in that order; junction bases with no gene match: 7. CDR3 length: 16 residues. Germline values: CDR1 MGHRA, CDR2 YSYEKL. Written as DNA, the CDR3 is TGCGCCAGCAGCCAACCCAGCGGGAGTATTACCGGGGAGCTGTTTTTT. Its translation is CASSQPSGSITGELFF.

The chain has TRBV24-1 and TRBJ2-1; perhaps TRBD1 as D (6 bases). Germline CDR1 and CDR2: KGHDR and SFDVKD. Trimming removed 0 bases from V and 2 bases from J, with 10 bases in between. The CDR3 covers 16 residues. Here the CDR3 reads CATSDLRQGTYNEQFF. The CDR3 coding sequence is TGTGCCACCAGTGATTTGCGTCAGGGGACCTACAATGAGCAGTTCTTC.

This clonotype was found many times. A read error may produce the germline difference seen at one junction end. CDR3 amino acids: CSAVNQDRVF. The CDR3 nucleotides read TGCAGTGCTGTTAATCAGGACAGGGTCTTT. The chain employs TRBV20-1 and TRBJ1-1, with 8 bases identical to TRBD1. This CDR3 spans 10 amino acids. Germline V gene data show CDR1 as DFQATT and CDR2 as SNEGSKA (reference sequence).